The text below deals with one T cell receptor (beta chain). Its specificity is not known. CDR1 and CDR2 from the germline V gene are MNHNY and SVGAGI (reference sequence). V lost 5 bases and J lost 6, with 11 bases in between. This CDR3 has 13 residues. These data come from a study of shared clonotypes between healthy human individuals. Study conclusions and caveats: Roughly 5% of naive CD4 clonotypes were common to a handful of donors. Generation probabilities were higher for clonotypes shared across all four sorted-subset donors than for unshared ones.

Per the study methods: In the immunoSEQ data, sequences were junction-only and lacked quality scores, so filtering differed. The table came from immunoSEQ multiplex PCR; TCRdb's copy has only in-frame clones and leaves some out. D and trimming were read from the DNA, whereas the V and J calls and clone size are those reported in that table. This sample has around 2.1 million clones, with 90% to 96% found just once. The sequenced material came from naive CD4+ T cells sorted from blood. The subset denotes: CD45RA+ positively selected. This chain links TRBV6-6 with TRBJ1-5, with D tentatively TRBD1 (6 bases). This TCR was recovered from a man in his late teens or twenties in good health. The CDR3 DNA sequence: TGTGCCAGCAGTACAGGGTCGGGTCAGCCCCAGCATTTT. Translation gives CASSTGSGQPQHF.